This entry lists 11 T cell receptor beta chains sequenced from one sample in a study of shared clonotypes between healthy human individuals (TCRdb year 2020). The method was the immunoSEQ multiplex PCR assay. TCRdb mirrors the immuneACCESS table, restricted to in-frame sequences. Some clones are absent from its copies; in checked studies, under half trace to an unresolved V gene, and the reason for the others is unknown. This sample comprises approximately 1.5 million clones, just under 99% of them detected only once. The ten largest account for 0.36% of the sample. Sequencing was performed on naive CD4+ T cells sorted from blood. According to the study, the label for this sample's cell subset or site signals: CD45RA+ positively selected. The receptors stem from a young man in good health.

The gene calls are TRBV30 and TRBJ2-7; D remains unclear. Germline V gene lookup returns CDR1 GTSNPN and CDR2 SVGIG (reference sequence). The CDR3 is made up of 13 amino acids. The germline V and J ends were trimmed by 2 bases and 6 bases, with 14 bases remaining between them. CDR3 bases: TGTGCCTGGAGTCCCCGGAGATTCTTCGAGCAGTACTTC. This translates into CAWSPRRFFEQYF. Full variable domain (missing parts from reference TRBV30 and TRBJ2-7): SQTIHQWPATLVQPVGSPLSLECTVEGTSNPNLYWYRQAAGRGLQLLFYSVGIGQISSEVPQNLSASRPQDRQFILSSKKLLLSDSGFYLCAWSPRRFFEQYFGPGTRLTVT.

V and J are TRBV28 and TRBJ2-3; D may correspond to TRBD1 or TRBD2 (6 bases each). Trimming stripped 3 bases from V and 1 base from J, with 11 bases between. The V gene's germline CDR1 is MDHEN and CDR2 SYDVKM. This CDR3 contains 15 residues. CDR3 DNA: TGTGCCAGCAGTTTCTTCGGGGGCGGCACAGATACGCAGTATTTT. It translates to CASSFFGGGTDTQYF.

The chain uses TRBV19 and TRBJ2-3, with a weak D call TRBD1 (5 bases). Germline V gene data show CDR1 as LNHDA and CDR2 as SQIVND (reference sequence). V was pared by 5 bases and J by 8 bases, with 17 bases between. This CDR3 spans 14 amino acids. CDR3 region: CASSYSPTVSTQYF. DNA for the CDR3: TGTGCCAGTAGTTATTCACCGACAGTATCTACGCAGTATTTT. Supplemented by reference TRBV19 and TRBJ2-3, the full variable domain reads DGGITQSPKYLFRKEGQNVTLSCEQNLNHDAMYWYRQDPGQGLRLIYYSQIVNDFQKGDIAEGYSVSREKKESFPLTVTSAQKNPTAFYLCASSYSPTVSTQYFGPGTRLTVL.

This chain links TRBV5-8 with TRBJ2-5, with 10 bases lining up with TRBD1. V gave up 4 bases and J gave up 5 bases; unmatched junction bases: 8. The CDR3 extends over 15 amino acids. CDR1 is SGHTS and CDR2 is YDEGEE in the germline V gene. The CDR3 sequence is CASSTGTGAWETQYF. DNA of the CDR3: TGTGCCAGCAGCACCGGGACAGGGGCCTGGGAGACCCAGTACTTC.

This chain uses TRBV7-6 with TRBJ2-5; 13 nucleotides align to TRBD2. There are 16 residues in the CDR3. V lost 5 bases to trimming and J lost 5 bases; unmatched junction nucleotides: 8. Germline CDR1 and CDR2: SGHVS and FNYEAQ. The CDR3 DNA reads TGTGCCAGCAGCACACAGGGACTAGCGGGATATGAGACCCAGTACTTC. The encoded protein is CASSTQGLAGYETQYF.

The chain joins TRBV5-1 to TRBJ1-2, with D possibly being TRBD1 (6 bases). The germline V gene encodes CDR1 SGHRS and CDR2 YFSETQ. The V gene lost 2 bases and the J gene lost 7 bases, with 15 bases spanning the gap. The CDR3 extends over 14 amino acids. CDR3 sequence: CASSLDQGLSGYTF. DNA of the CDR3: TGCGCCAGCAGCTTAGATCAGGGGTTGAGTGGCTACACCTTC.

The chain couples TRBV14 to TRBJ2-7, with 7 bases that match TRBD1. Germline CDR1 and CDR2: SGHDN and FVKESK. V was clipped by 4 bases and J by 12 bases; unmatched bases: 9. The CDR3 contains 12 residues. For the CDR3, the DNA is TGTGCCAGCAGCCCGGGACAGACCCGCACGTACTTC. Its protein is CASSPGQTRTYF. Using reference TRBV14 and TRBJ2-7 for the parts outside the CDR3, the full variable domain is EAGVTQFPSHSVIEKGQTVTLRCDPISGHDNLYWYRRVMGKEIKFLLHFVKESKQDESGMPNNRFLAERTGGTYSTLKVQPAELEDSGVYFCASSPGQTRTYFGPGTRLTVT.

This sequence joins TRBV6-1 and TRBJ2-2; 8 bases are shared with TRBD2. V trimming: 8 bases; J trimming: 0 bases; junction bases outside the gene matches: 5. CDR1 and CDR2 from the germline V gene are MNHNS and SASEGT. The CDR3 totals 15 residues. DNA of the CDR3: TGTGCCAGCGCGGTGACTAGCGCGAACACCGGGGAGCTGTTTTTT. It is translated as CASAVTSANTGELFF.

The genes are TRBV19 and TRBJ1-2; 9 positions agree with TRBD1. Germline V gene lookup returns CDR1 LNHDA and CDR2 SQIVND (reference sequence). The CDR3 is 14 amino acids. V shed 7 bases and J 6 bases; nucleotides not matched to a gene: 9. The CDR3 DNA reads TGTGCCAGTACTGTGGACAGGGGCCTCAATGGCTACACCTTC. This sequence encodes CASTVDRGLNGYTF.

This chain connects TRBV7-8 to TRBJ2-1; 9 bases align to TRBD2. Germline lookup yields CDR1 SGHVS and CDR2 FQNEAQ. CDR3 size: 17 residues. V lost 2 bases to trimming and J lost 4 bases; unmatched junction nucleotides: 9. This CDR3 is CASSLIGSGSLYNEQFF. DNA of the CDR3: TGTGCCAGCAGCTTAATCGGTAGCGGGAGTCTTTACAATGAGCAGTTCTTC.

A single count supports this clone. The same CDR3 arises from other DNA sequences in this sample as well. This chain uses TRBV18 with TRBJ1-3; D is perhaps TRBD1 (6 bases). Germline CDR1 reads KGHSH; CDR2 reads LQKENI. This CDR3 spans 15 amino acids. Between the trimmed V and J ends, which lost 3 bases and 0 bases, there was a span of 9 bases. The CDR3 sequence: CASSPDRSSGNTIYF. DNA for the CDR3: TGTGCCAGCTCACCTGACAGGAGCTCTGGAAACACCATATATTTT.